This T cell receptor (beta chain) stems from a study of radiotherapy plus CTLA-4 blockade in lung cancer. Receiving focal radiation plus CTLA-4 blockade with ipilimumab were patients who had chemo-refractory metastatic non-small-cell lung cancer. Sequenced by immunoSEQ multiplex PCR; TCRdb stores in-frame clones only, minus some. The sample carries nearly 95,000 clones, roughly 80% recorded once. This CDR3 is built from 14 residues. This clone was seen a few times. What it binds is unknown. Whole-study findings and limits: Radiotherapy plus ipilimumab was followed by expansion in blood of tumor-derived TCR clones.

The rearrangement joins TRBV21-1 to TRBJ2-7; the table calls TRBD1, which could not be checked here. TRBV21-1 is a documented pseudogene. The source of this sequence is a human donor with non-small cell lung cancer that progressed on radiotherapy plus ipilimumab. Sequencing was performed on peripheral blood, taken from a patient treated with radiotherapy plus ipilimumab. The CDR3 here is CASSKRDRGLEQYF. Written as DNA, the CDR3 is TGTGCCAGCAGCAAAAGGGACAGGGGGCTTGAGCAGTACTTC.